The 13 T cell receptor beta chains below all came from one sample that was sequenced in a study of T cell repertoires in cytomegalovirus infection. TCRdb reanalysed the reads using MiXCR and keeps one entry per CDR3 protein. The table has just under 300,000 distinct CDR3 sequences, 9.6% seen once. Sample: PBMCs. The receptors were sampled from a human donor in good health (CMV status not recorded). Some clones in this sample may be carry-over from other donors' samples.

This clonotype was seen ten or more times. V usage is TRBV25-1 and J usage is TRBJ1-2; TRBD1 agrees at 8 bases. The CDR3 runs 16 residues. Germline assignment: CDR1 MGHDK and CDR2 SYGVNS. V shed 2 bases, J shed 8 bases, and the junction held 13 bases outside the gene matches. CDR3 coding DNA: TGTGCCAGCAGTGAACGGACAGGGAGGGAAGGGAGCGGCTACACCTTC. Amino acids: CASSERTGREGSGYTF.

CDR3 in DNA: TGTGCCAGCCTGGGACTGAAAAACACCGGGGAGCTGTTTTTT. It encodes CASLGLKNTGELFF. This chain connects TRBV3-1 to TRBJ2-2, with D possibly TRBD2 on 6 matching bases. The CDR3 is made up of 14 amino acids. V gave up 8 bases and J gave up 2 bases, with 12 bases separating them. Germline-derived CDR1 and CDR2 are LGHDT and YNNKEL (reference sequence).

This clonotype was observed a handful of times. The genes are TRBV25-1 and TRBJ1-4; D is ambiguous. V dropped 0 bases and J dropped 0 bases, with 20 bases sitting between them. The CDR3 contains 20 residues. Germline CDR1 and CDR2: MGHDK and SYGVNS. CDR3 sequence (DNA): TGTGCCAGCAGTGAATACAAGGGTTCTTTGGACCTTGCAACTAATGAAAAACTGTTTTTT. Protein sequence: CASSEYKGSLDLATNEKLFF.

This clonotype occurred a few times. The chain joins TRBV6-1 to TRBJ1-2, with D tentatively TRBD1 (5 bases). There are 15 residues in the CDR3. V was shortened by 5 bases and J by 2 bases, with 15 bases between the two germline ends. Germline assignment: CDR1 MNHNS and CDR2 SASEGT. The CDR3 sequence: CASSWGQGPNYGYTF. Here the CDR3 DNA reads TGTGCCAGCAGTTGGGGCCAGGGACCCAACTATGGCTACACCTTC.

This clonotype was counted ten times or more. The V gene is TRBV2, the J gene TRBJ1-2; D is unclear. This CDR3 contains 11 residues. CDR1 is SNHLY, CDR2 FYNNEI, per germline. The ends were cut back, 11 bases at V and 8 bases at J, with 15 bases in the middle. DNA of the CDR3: TGTGCCTCCTCGGCGGGGTGGGGCTACACCTTC. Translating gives CASSAGWGYTF.

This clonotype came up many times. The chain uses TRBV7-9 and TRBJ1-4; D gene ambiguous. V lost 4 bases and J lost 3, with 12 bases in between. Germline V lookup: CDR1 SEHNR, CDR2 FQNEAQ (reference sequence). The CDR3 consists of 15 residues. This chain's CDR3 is CASSSADGANEKLFF. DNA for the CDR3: TGTGCCAGCAGCTCAGCCGACGGAGCTAATGAAAAACTGTTTTTT.

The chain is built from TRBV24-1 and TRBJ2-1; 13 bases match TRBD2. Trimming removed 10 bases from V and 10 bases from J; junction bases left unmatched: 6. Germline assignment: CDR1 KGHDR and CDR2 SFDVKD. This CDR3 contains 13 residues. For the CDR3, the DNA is TGTGCCACTTCGACTAGCGGGGGGACGGAGCAGTTCTTC. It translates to CATSTSGGTEQFF.

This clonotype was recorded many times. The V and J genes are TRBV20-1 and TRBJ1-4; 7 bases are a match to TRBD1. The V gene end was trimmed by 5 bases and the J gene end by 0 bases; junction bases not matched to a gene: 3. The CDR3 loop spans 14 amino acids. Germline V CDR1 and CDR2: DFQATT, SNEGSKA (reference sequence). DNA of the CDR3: TGCAGTGCTCGCGGACAGGCAACTAATGAAAAACTGTTTTTT. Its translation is CSARGQATNEKLFF.

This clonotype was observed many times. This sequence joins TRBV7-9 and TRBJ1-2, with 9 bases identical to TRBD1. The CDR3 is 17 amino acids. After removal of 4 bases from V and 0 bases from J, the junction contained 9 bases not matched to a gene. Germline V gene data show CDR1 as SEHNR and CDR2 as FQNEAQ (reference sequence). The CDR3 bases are TGTGCCAGCAGCTACCGGACAGGGGAGGGTTCTAACTATGGCTACACCTTC. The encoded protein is CASSYRTGEGSNYGYTF.

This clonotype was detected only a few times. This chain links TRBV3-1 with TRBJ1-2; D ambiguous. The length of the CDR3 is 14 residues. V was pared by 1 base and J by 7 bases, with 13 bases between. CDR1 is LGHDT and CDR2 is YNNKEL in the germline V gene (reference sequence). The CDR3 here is CASSQAGRASGYTF. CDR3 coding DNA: TGTGCCAGCAGCCAAGCGGGGAGGGCTAGTGGCTACACCTTC.

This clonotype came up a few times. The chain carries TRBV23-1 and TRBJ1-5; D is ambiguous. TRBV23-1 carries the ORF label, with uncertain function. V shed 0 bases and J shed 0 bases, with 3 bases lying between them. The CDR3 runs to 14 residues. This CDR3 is CASSQSASNQPQHF. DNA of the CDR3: TGCGCCAGCAGTCAATCTGCTAGCAATCAGCCCCAGCATTTT.

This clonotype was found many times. CDR3 in amino acids: CASSLVGRAYEQYF. CDR3 sequence (DNA): TGTGCCAGCAGCTTAGTTGGTAGGGCCTACGAGCAGTACTTC. The chain joins TRBV7-9 to TRBJ2-7; D is unresolved. Germline CDR1 SEHNR, CDR2 FQNEAQ (reference sequence). V dropped 1 base and J dropped 2 bases, with 9 bases sitting between them. The CDR3 length is 14 residues.

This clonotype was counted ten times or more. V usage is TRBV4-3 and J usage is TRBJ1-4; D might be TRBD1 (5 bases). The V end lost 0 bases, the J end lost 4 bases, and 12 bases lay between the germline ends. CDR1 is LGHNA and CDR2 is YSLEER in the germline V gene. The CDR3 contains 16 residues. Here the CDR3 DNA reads TGCGCCAGCAGCCAAGATATAGACAGCCTTAATGAAAAACTGTTTTTT. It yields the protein CASSQDIDSLNEKLFF.